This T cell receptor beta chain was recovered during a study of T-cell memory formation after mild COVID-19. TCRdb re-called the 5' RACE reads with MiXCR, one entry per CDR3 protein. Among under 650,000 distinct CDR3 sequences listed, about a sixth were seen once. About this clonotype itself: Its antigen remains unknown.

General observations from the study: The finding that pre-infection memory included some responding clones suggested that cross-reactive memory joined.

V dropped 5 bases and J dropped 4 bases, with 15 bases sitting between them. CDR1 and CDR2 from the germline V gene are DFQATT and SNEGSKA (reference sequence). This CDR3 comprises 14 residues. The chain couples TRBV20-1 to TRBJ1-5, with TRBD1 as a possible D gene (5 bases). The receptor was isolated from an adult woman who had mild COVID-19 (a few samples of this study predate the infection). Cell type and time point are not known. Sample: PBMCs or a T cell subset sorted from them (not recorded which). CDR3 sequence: CSAVRDFGNQPQHF. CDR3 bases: TGCAGTGCTGTCCGGGACTTTGGGAATCAGCCCCAGCATTTT.